The TCR beta chain described here comes from a study of neoadjuvant anti-PD-1 for oral cavity cancer. CDR3 size: 15 residues. Germline V lookup: CDR1 MNHEY, CDR2 SVGAGI. The J segment lost 4 bases and the V segment lost 6 bases, leaving 9 bases of the junction unmatched. Time point reported: after neoadjuvant nivolumab, at surgical resection. Patients had newly diagnosed, untreated stage II-IVA oral cavity squamous cell carcinoma. Patients had HPV-negative, locally advanced oral cavity squamous cell carcinoma. Generated by immunoSEQ multiplex PCR, the TCRdb table keeps only in-frame clones and is missing some. This table has tens of thousands of clones, approximately 81% appearing once.

The chain joins TRBV6-5 to TRBJ2-7; 10 bases match TRBD2. The source was PBMCs, collected after nivolumab (anti-PD-1) treatment. The clonotype originates from a person between 40 and 80 years old with oral cavity squamous cell carcinoma. The CDR3 loop reads CASRPGLAELYEQYF. CDR3 nucleotides: TGTGCCAGCAGGCCAGGACTAGCGGAACTGTACGAGCAGTACTTC.